The TCR beta chain described here comes from a study of tumor and adjacent non-tumor tissue in lung cancer. No cell sorting was done before RNA was extracted from the tissue. Regarding this clonotype: One junction end does not reproduce the germline sequence, and a read error may be involved.

Three rounds of nested PCR, following a modified ARM-PCR protocol, produced the TCRbeta library. TCRdb itself ran the multiplex PCR reads through MiXCR, one entry per CDR3 protein. The sample shows 110,000 or so distinct CDR3 sequences, roughly 73% of them seen only once. This sequence was found in a woman aged 60-75 years with non-small cell lung cancer. The material sequenced was lung tumor tissue.

CDR3 residues: CANTPLRGETQYF. CDR3 bases: TGTGCCAACACCCCACTAAGAGGGGAGACCCAATACTTC. The chain has TRBV6-1 and TRBJ2-5, with D possibly called TRBD1 or TRBD2 (5 bases each). The CDR3 totals 13 residues. Per the germline V gene, CDR1 is MNHNS and CDR2 is SASEGT.